This T cell receptor beta chain was captured by sequencing in a study of T-cell memory formation after mild COVID-19. As for the study in general: For the most part, TCR clusters were specific to one donor.

The CDR3 length is 18 residues. With 4 bases clipped from V and 0 bases from J, the junction kept 6 bases outside the gene matches. Looked up from germline, CDR1 is SQVTM and CDR2 is ANQGSEA. Notes on the study in general: Researchers found some responding clones in pre-infection memory, a sign that cross-reactive memory joined. Clones that shrank (day 15 to 85) were balanced CD4/CD8, whereas later expanders leaned CD4+.

TCR alpha and TCR beta cDNA libraries carrying sample barcodes and UMIs were produced by 5'RACE using constant-segment primers. TCRdb re-analysed the 5' RACE reads in MiXCR, keeping a single row per CDR3 protein. The sample lists about 33,000 distinct CDR3 sequences; around 20% were seen once. This clonotype was recorded at least ten times. What it recognizes is unknown. Material for sequencing was PBMCs or a T cell subset sorted from them (not recorded which). This clonotype originated in an adult who had mild COVID-19 (a few samples of this study predate the infection). Cell type and time point are not known. The chain employs TRBV29-1 and TRBJ2-1; 16 bases fit TRBD2. Here the CDR3 DNA reads TGCAGCGTTGCACCGGGACTAGCGGGAGGGAGCTCCTACAATGAGCAGTTCTTC. Residues: CSVAPGLAGGSSYNEQFF.